Shown below are 17 T cell receptor beta chains from a single sample sequenced in a study of chemoradiotherapy in HPV16-positive cancers. Clones were read by immunoSEQ multiplex PCR, and TCRdb kept only the in-frame ones, dropping some. Among 4,500 to 6,500 clones listed, over 60% were seen once. Sample acquisition took place from a patient who underwent chemoradiotherapy. The origin of the receptors is a human donor with HPV-associated anogenital cancer.

The rearrangement joins TRBV6-1 to TRBJ1-1; D gene uncertain. V was clipped by 11 bases and J by 1 base, with 14 bases between them. Looked up from germline, CDR1 is MNHNS and CDR2 is SASEGT. This CDR3 is 13 amino acids long. CDR3 nucleotides: TGTGCCGGCACGACATGGGAGAACACTGAAGCTTTCTTT. This codes for CAGTTWENTEAFF.

The J gene is TRBJ2-3, the V gene TRBV2; D is possibly TRBD1 or TRBD2 (6 bases each). Germline V gives CDR1 SNHLY, CDR2 FYNNEI. This CDR3 is 15 amino acids long. V lost 0 bases and J 4 bases, leaving 11 bases between the germline ends. This chain's CDR3 is CASSEALGGPDTQYF. The CDR3 bases are TGTGCCAGCAGTGAAGCGCTTGGGGGGCCAGATACGCAGTATTTT.

The chain recombines TRBV25-1 with TRBJ1-1; TRBD1 might be the D (5 bases). Germline V gene sequence: CDR1 MGHDK, CDR2 SYGVNS. The V and J ends lost 2 bases and 0 bases respectively, with 7 bases between them. The CDR3 is 14 amino acids. DNA for the CDR3: TGTGCCAGCAGTGAAGGGGGTCTGAACACTGAAGCTTTCTTT. As protein: CASSEGGLNTEAFF.

The chain links TRBV12-2 to TRBJ2-1; the DNA was not compared with TRBD1, the D call given in the table. TRBV12-2 is termed a pseudogene. This CDR3 is built from 15 residues. CDR3 in DNA: TGTGCAAGTCGCCATAGGGGGCGTCCCCTTGGTGAGCAGTTCTTC. Translation gives CASRHRGRPLGEQFF.

Written as DNA, the CDR3 is TGTGCCATCAGTGACCCGGGGGACAGAGAAAAACTGTTTTTT. It is translated as CAISDPGDREKLFF. The V gene is TRBV10-3, the J gene TRBJ1-4, with 7 bases lining up with TRBD1. Germline V gene lookup returns CDR1 ENHRY and CDR2 SYGVKD. This CDR3 region has 14 residues. The J segment lost 8 bases and the V segment lost 3 bases, leaving 6 bases of the junction unmatched.

The CDR3: CASTTTGLGFNGYTF. CDR3 coding DNA: TGTGCCAGCACTACCACAGGGTTAGGTTTTAATGGCTACACCTTC. The chain is built from TRBV21-1 and TRBJ1-2; no DNA check was done on the table's D call, TRBD1. TRBV21-1 is classified as a pseudogene. The CDR3 contains 15 residues.

The V and J genes are TRBV6-1 and TRBJ1-2; D gene uncertain. The V end was cut by 2 bases, the J end by 4 bases, with 8 bases between. The CDR3 loop spans 13 amino acids. Germline-derived CDR1 and CDR2 are MNHNS and SASEGT. The CDR3: CASSERGSYGYTF. CDR3 nucleotides: TGTGCCAGCAGTGAAAGAGGGAGCTATGGCTACACCTTC.

The chain has TRBV9 and TRBJ2-3, with 10 bases lining up with TRBD1. The CDR3 loop spans 15 amino acids. CDR1 is SGDLS and CDR2 is YYNGEE in the germline V gene. V shed 2 bases, J shed 5 bases, and the junction held 5 bases outside the gene matches. The chain's CDR3 is CASSVRDRGIDTQYF. CDR3 DNA: TGTGCCAGCAGCGTCCGGGACAGGGGAATAGATACGCAGTATTTT.

This clone showed up just a few times. V usage is TRBV7-8 and J usage is TRBJ1-2; D remains ambiguous. Germline V gene data show CDR1 as SGHVS and CDR2 as FQNEAQ. The V gene lost 1 base and the J gene lost 8 bases, with 8 bases spanning the gap. The CDR3 contains 12 residues. The CDR3 DNA follows: TGTGCCAGCAGCTTAGAAGGCGGCGGCTACACCTTC. This translates into CASSLEGGGYTF.

The chain couples TRBV21-1 to TRBJ2-5; the D segment call TRBD2 is taken from the table without a DNA check. TRBV21-1 counts as a pseudogene. This CDR3 comprises 15 residues. The CDR3 sequence: CASSKGRGGGETQYF. Written as DNA, the CDR3 is TGTGCCAGCAGCAAAGGTCGGGGGGGCGGGGAGACCCAGTACTTC.

The rearrangement uses TRBV11-3 and TRBJ1-3; TRBD1 aligns across 10 bases. Germline V CDR1 and CDR2: SGHNT, YENEEA. With V trimmed by 4 bases and J by 1 base, 7 bases remained unmatched. The CDR3 contains 17 residues. The CDR3 loop is CASSSRRTGGSGNTIYF. CDR3 nucleotide sequence: TGTGCCAGCAGCTCCCGGCGGACAGGGGGATCTGGAAACACCATATATTTT. Supplemented by reference TRBV11-3 and TRBJ1-3, the full variable domain reads EAGVVQSPRYKIIEKKQPVAFWCNPISGHNTLYWYLQNLGQGPELLIRYENEEAVDDSQLPKDRFSAERLKGVDSTLKIQPAELGDSAVYLCASSSRRTGGSGNTIYFGEGSWLTVV.

The rearrangement uses TRBV10-3 and TRBJ2-1, with D possibly matching TRBD1 (6 bases). This CDR3 comprises 14 residues. V was shortened by 3 bases and J by 5 bases, with 11 bases between the two germline ends. The germline V gene encodes CDR1 ENHRY and CDR2 SYGVKD. For the CDR3, the DNA is TGTGCCATCAGTGATCGGGACAACAACAATGAGCAGTTCTTC. This sequence encodes CAISDRDNNNEQFF.

The genes are TRBV28 and TRBJ1-2, with 9 positions matching TRBD1. CDR1 and CDR2 from the germline V gene are MDHEN and SYDVKM. Unmatched junction bases numbered 5, after V lost 5 bases and J lost 4 bases. The CDR3 has 14 amino acids. CDR3 sequence: CASSAGTGPYGYTF. The DNA of the CDR3 is TGTGCCAGCAGTGCCGGGACAGGGCCCTATGGCTACACCTTC.

The CDR3 protein is CASLPPGQVNTEAFF. The CDR3, as DNA: TGTGCCAGTTTGCCCCCGGGACAGGTGAACACTGAAGCTTTCTTT. This chain connects TRBV6-6 to TRBJ1-1; 8 bases are a match to TRBD1. Per germline, CDR1 MNHNY and CDR2 SVGAGI (reference sequence). V shed 9 bases and J 0 bases; nucleotides not matched to a gene: 9. The CDR3 covers 15 residues.

V gene TRBV2 combines with J gene TRBJ2-3, with 12 bases lining up with TRBD1. The CDR3 contains 15 residues. Germline V gene lookup returns CDR1 SNHLY and CDR2 FYNNEI. The CDR3 loop reads CATNRDRGLGDTQYF. Here the CDR3 DNA reads TGTGCGACTAACCGGGACAGGGGGCTAGGAGATACGCAGTATTTT.

This chain joins TRBV10-1 and TRBJ2-2; D is unresolved. The CDR3 extends over 12 amino acids. Trimming removed 8 bases at V and 3 bases at J, with 7 bases between. CDR1 and CDR2 (germline): WNHNN, SYGVQD (reference sequence). In DNA, the CDR3 is TGCGCCAGCCGCGGTTACACCGGGGAGCTGTTTTTT. Translated, it gives CASRGYTGELFF.

This clone has a single count. This chain connects TRBV7-2 to TRBJ2-3, with 8 bases identical to TRBD2. J was trimmed by 5 bases and V by 1 base; bases with no gene match: 8. This CDR3 spans 16 amino acids. Germline CDR1 reads SGHTA; CDR2 reads FQGNSA. The CDR3 is CASSLGGGRRGDTQYF. CDR3 in DNA: TGTGCCAGCAGCTTAGGGGGCGGGAGGAGAGGAGATACGCAGTATTTT.